This TCR beta chain appears in the sequencing data of a study of OX40 agonist ivuxolimab in advanced cancers. Study in general: Ivuxolimab, an antibody that agonizes OX40 (CD134), was administered to the patients. Partial responses were observed in three patients, of whom one had hepatocellular carcinoma and two had cutaneous melanoma. Each patient was given ivuxolimab into a vein every 2 weeks, at 0.01 to 10 mg/kg. Subjects had a mean age of approximately 60 years, with a range of about 23 to 79; roughly 80% were male.

The table came from immunoSEQ multiplex PCR; TCRdb's copy has only in-frame clones and leaves some out. There are 100,000 to 120,000 clones in the sample; roughly 90% occur only once, and 0.27% lies in the top ten. V gave up 0 bases and J gave up 4 bases, with 16 bases separating them. In germline, CDR1 is SGHRS, CDR2 YFSETQ. The CDR3 runs 16 residues. This receptor was identified in an adult with an advanced solid tumor such as melanoma, head and neck, liver or kidney cancer. The chain employs TRBV5-1 and TRBJ1-1; D call uncertain. This sample comprised CD4+ or CD8+ T cells sorted from blood, obtained in a trial of the OX40 agonist ivuxolimab. CDR3 DNA: TGCGCCAGCAGCTTGGAGTTCGGCCTTTCGACCACTGAAGCTTTCTTT. As protein: CASSLEFGLSTTEAFF.